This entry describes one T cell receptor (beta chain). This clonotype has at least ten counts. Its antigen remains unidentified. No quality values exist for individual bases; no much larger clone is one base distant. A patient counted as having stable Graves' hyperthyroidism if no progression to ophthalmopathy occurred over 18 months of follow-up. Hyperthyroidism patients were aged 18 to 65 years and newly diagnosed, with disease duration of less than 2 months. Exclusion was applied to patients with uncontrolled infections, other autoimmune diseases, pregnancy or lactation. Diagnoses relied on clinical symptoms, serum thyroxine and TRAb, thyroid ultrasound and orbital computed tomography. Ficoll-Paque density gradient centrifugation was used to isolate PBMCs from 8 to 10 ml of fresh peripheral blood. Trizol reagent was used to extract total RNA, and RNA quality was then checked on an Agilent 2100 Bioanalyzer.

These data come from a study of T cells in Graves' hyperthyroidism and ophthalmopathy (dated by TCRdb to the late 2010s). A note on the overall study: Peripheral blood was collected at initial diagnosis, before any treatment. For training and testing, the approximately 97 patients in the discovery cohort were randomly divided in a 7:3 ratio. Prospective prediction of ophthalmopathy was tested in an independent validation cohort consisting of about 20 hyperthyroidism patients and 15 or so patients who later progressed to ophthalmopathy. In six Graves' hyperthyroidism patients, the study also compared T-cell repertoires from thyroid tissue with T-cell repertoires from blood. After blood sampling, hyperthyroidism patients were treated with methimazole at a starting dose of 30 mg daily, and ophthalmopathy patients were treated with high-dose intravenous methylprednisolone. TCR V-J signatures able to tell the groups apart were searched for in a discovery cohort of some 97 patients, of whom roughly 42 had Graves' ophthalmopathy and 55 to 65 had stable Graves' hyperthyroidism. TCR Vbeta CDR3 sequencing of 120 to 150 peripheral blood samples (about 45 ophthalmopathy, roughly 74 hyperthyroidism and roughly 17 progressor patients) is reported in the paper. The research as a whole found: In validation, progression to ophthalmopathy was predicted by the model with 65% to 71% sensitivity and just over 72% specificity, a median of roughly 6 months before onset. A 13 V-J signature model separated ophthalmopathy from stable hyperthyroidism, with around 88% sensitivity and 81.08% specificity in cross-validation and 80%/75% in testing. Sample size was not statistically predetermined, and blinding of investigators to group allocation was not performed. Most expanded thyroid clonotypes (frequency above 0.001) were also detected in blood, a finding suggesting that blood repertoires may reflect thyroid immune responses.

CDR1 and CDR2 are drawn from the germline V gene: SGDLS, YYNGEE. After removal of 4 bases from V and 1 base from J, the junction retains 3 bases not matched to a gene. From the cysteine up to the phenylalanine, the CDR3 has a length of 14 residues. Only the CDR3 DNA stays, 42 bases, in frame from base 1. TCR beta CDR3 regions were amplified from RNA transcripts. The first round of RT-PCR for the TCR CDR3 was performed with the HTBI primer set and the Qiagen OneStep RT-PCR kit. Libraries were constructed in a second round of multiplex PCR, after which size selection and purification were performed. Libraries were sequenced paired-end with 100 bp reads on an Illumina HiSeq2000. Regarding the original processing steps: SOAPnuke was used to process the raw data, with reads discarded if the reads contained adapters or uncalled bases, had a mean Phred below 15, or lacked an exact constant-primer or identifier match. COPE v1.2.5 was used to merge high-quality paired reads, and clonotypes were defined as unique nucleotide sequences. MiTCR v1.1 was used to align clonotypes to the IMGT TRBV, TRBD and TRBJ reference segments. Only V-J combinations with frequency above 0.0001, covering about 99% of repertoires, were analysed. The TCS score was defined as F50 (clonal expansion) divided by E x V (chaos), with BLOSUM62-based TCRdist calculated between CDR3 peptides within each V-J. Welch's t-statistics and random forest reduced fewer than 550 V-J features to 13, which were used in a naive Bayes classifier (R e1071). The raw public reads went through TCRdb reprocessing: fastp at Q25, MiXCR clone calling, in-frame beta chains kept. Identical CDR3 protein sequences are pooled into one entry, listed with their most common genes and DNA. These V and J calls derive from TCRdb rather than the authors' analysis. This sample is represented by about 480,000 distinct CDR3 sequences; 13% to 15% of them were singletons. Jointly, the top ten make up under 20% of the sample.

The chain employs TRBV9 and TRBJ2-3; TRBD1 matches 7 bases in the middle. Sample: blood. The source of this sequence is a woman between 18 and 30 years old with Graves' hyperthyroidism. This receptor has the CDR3 CASSFTGGTDTQYF. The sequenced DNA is TGTGCCAGCAGCTTCACAGGGGGCACAGATACGCAGTATTTT. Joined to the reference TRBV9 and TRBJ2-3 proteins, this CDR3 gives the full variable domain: DSGVTQTPKHLITATGQRVTLRCSPRSGDLSVYWYQQSLDQGLQFLIQYYNGEERAKGNILERFSAQQFPDLHSELNLSSLELGDSALYFCASSFTGGTDTQYFGPGTRLTVL.